This T cell receptor beta chain was recorded in a study of early T cells in non-severe SARS-CoV-2 infection. Background on the study: The input, bulk RNA from unsorted whole blood, was sequenced, and chains were unpaired. Findings and limits, study-wide: Matching against VDJdb likely underestimated virus-specific expansions, favoring anti-spike CD8.

This clonotype was seen more than once but under ten times. The antigen remains undetermined. The CDR3 runs 12 residues. Trimming took off 6 bases at V and 2 bases at J, with 11 bases between the two ends. Germline V gene data show CDR1 as SQVTM and CDR2 as ANQGSEA. Individual cDNA molecules received unique molecular identifiers. TCRdb re-derived calls from the 5' RACE reads in MiXCR, one entry per CDR3 protein. The table lists roughly 29,000 distinct CDR3 sequences, 5% to 6% of them singletons. This chain joins TRBV29-1 and TRBJ2-7; D gene ambiguous. The clonotype was recovered from an adult who was a healthcare worker with PCR-confirmed SARS-CoV-2 infection or an uninfected control (not recorded which). The sequencing input was whole blood. CDR3 sequence (DNA): TGCAGCGTGAAGGACGGGCCCTACGAGCAGTACTTC. Residues: CSVKDGPYEQYF.